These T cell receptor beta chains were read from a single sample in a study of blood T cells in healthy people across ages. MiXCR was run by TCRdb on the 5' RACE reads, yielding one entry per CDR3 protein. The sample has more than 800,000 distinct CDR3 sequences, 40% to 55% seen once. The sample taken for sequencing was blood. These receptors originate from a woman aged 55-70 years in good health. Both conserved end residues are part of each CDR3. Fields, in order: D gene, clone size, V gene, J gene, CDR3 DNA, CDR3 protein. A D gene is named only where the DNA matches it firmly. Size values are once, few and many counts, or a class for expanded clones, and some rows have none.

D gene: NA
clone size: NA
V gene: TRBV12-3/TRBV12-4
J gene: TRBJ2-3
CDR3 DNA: TGTGCCAGCAGGATACACGGGGGCACAGATACGCAGTATTTT
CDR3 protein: CASRIHGGTDTQYF

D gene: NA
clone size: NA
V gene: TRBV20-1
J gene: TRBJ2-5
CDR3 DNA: TGCAGTGCTAGGCGCCCGGGACCCCGGTTGATAGAGCAGTACTTC
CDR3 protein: CSARRPGPRLIEQYF

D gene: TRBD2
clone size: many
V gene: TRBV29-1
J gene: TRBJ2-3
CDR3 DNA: TGCAGCTCGGAATCCGGGACTAGCGGCACAGATACGCAGTATTTT
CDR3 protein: CSSESGTSGTDTQYF

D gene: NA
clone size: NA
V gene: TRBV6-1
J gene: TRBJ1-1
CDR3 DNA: TGTGCCAGCAGTACTAACCCCGGTGGTAACACTGAAGCTTTCTTT
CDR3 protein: CASSTNPGGNTEAFF

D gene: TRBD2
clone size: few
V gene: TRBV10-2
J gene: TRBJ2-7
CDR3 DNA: TGCGCCATCCGGACTAGCGGGACCTACGAGCAGTACTTC
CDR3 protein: CAIRTSGTYEQYF

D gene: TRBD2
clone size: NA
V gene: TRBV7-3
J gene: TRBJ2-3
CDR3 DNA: TGTGCCAGCAGCTTAAAGACTAGCGGGAGGGTTACAGATACGCAGTATTTT
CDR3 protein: CASSLKTSGRVTDTQYF

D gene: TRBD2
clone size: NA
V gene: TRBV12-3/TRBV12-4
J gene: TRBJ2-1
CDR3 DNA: TGTGCCAGCAGTTTACCTAGCGGGAGGGCCAATGAGCAGTTCTTC
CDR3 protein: CASSLPSGRANEQFF

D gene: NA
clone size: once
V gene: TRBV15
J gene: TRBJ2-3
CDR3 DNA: TGTGCCACCAGCAGAGGTTTTGGAGGCGATACGCAGTATTTT
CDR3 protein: CATSRGFGGDTQYF

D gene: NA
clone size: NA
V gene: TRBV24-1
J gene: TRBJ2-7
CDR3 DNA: TGTGCCACCAGTGATTCTAGCGCCGAGCAGTACTTC
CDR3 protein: CATSDSSAEQYF

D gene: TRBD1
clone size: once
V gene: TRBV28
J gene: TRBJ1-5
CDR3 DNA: TGTGCCAGCAGTTTAACCGTATCGGGGCAGGGGGCAGGGACCCAGCATTTT
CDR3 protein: CASSLTVSGQGAGTQHF

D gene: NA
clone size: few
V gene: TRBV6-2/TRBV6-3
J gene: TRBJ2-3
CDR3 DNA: TGTGCCAGCAGTTACCCAACCCCCCAAGATACGCAGTATTTT
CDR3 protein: CASSYPTPQDTQYF

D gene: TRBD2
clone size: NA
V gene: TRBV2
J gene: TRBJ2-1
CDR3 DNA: TGTGCCAGCATTGGGACTAGTCGGAACAATGAGCAGTTCTTC
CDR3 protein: CASIGTSRNNEQFF

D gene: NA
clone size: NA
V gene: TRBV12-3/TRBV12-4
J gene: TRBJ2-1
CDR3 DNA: TGTGCCAGCAGTCACGCTAGCGCCTACAATGAGCAGTTCTTC
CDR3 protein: CASSHASAYNEQFF

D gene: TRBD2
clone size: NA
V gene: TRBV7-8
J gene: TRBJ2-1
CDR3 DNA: TGTGCCAGCAGCCGTAGCGGGAGTAGCGATGAGCAGTTCTTC
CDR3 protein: CASSRSGSSDEQFF

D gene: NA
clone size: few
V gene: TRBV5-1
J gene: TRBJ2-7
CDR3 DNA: TGCGCCAGCAGCTTGGTTAAGGGATCCTACGAGCAGTACTTC
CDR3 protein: CASSLVKGSYEQYF

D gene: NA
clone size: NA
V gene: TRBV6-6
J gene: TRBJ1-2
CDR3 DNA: TGTGCCAGCCGACAGGCCCTAACTAACTATGGCTACACCTTC
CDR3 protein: CASRQALTNYGYTF

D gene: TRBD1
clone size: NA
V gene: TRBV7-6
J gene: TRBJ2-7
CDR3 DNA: TGTGCCAGCAGCTTTAGGACAGGGGGCTCGGATGAGCAGTACTTC
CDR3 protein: CASSFRTGGSDEQYF

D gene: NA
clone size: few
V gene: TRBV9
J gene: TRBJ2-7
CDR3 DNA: TGTGCCAGCAGCGAGGGGACCGACTACGAGCAGTACTTC
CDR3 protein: CASSEGTDYEQYF

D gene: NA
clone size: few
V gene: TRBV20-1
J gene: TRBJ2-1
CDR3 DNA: TGCAGTGCTAGAGATACCCAGAACAATGAGCAGTTCTTC
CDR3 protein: CSARDTQNNEQFF

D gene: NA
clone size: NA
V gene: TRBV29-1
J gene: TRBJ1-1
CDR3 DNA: TGCAGCGTTGTCGGGGTTCGACGGGGCGCTGAAGCTTTCTTT
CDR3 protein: CSVVGVRRGAEAFF

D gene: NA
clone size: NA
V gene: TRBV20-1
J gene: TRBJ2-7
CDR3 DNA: TGCAGTGCTAGCGGCGACACAAGCTCCTACGAGCAGTACTTC
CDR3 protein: CSASGDTSSYEQYF

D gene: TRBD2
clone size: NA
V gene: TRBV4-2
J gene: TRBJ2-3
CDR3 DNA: TGTGCCAGCAGCGTACTAGCGGGAGGACCAGATACGCAGTATTTT
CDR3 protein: CASSVLAGGPDTQYF

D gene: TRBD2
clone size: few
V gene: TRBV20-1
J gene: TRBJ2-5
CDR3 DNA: TGCAGTGCTAGAGAGGGATTGGGACTAGCCGACAATGAGCAGTACTTC
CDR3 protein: CSAREGLGLADNEQYF

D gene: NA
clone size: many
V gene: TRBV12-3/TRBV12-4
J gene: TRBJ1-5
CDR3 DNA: TGTGCCAGCAGTTTAGCAGGGGCCGGCAATCAGCCCCAGCATTTT
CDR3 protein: CASSLAGAGNQPQHF

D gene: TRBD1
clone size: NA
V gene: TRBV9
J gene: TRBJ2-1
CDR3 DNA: TGTGCCAGCAGCCCAAGGGCGGGGGGACAGGGGAGGATCAATGAGCAGTTCTTC
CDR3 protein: CASSPRAGGQGRINEQFF

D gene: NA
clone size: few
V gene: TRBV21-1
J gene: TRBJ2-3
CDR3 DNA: TGTGCCAGCAGGAAGCCTCCGGGAATCGGGACGACAGATACGCAGTATTTT
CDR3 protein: CASRKPPGIGTTDTQYF

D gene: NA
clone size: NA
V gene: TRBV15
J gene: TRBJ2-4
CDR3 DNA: TGTGCCACCAGCAGAGATCTTAGCAAAGGTACAGGAGGCGCCAAAAACATTCAGTACTTC
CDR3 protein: CATSRDLSKGTGGAKNIQYF

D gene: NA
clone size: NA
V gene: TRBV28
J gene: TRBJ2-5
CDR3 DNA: TGTGCCAGCAGTTTTGGGGACCGGGATCTCCAAGAGACCCAGTACTTC
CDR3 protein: CASSFGDRDLQETQYF

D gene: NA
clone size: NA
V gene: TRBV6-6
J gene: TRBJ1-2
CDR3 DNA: TGTGCCAGCAGTACTTCCGGGACGGCAGGAGGCTACACCTTC
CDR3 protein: CASSTSGTAGGYTF

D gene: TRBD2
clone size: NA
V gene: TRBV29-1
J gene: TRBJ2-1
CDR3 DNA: TGCAGCGTTGAAGGACTATCTAGCGGCTCCTACAATGAGCAGTTCTTC
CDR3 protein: CSVEGLSSGSYNEQFF

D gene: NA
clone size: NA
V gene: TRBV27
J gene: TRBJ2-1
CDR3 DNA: TGTGCCAGCAGCGGGCCTTACAATGAGCAGTTCTTC
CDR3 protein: CASSGPYNEQFF

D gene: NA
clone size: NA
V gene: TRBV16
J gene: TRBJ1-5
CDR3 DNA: TGTGCCAGCAGCCAGGCGACAGCGAATCAGCCCCAGCATTTT
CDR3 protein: CASSQATANQPQHF

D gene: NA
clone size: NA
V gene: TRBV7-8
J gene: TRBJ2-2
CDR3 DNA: TGTGCCAGCAGCACCACTAGTGCCGCGAACACCGGGGAGCTGTTTTTT
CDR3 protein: CASSTTSAANTGELFF

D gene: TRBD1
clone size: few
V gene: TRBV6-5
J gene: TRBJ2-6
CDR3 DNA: TGTGCCAGCAGTACGACAGGGGGCTCTGGGGCCAACGTCCTGACTTTC
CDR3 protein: CASSTTGGSGANVLTF

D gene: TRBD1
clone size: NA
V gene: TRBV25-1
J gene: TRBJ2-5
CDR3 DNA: TGTGCCAGCAGTAGACCCGGGACAGGGGGTGAGACCCAGTACTTC
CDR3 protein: CASSRPGTGGETQYF

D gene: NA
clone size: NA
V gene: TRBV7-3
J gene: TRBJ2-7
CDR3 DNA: TGTGCCAGCAGCTTGTGGGAGTATAGCGAGCAGTACTTC
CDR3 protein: CASSLWEYSEQYF

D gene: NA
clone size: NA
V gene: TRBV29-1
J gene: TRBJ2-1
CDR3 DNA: TGCAGCGTTGAGTCCATACAGCTGAGCTCCTACAATGAGCAGTTCTTC
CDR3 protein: CSVESIQLSSYNEQFF

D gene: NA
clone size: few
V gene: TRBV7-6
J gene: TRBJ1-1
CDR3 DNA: TGTGCCAGCAGTGCCAGGATCGCTGAAGCTTTCTTT
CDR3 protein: CASSARIAEAFF

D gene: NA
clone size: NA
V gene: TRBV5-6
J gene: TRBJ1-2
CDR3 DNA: TGTGCCAGCAGCTTGGGTCCGGTGGACTATGGCTACACCTTC
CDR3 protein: CASSLGPVDYGYTF

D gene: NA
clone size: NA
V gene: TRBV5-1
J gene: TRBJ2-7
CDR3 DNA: TGCGCCAGCAGCCCCCAGACTCCTACCTACGAGCAGTACTTC
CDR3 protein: CASSPQTPTYEQYF

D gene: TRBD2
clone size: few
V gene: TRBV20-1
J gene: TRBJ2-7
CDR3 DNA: TGCAGTGCTAGAGTCAAAGCGGGGTCCTACTTCTACGAGCAGTACTTC
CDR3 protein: CSARVKAGSYFYEQYF

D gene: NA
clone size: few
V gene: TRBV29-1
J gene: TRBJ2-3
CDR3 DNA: TGCAGCGTTGAGGTGGAGGGCGATACGCAGTATTTT
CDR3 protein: CSVEVEGDTQYF

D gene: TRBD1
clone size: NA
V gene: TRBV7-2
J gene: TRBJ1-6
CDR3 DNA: TGTGCCAGCAACCTACAGGGGGGGGGTAATTCACCCCTCCACTTT
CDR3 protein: CASNLQGGGNSPLHF

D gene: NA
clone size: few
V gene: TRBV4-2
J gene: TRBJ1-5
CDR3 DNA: TGTGCCAGCAGCCAAGACGGACAAGTCAATCAGCCCCAGCATTTT
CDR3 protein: CASSQDGQVNQPQHF

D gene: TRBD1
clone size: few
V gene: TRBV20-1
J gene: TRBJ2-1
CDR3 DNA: TGCAGTGCTCCCCGACAGGGACCAAATGAGCAGTTCTTC
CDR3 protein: CSAPRQGPNEQFF

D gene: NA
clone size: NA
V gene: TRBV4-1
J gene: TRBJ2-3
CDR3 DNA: TGCGCCAGCAGCCAGCTAGGGGCTCACACAGATACGCAGTATTTT
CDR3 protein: CASSQLGAHTDTQYF

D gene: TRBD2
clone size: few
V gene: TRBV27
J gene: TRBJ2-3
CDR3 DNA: TGTGCCAGCAGTTTCGCGGGGGGGCTACGGGATACGCAGTATTTT
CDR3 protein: CASSFAGGLRDTQYF

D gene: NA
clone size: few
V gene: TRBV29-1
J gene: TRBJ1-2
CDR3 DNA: TGCAGCGCCCAGGACAACTATGGCTACACCTTC
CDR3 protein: CSAQDNYGYTF

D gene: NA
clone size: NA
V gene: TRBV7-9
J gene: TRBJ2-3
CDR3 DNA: TGTGCCAGCAGCTTAGGTTTCACGGGAGACACAGATACGCAGTATTTT
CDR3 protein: CASSLGFTGDTDTQYF

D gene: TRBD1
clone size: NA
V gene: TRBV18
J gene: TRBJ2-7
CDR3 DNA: TGTGCCAGCTCACCACTTGACAGGGGGCATTTATACGGAGAGTACTTC
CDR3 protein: CASSPLDRGHLYGEYF

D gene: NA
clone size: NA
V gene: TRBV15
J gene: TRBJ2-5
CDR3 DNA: TGTGCCACCGCGGGGAGCAAAGAGACCCAGTACTTC
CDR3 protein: CATAGSKETQYF

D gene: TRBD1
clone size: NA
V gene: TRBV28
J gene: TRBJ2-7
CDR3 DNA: TGTGCCAGCACCTTCGACAGGGGCTACGAGCAGTACTTC
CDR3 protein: CASTFDRGYEQYF

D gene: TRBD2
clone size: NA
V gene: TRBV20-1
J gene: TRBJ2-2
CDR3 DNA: TGCAGTGCTCGAAAACTAGCGGGAGGGGGGATAGGGGAGCTGTTTTTT
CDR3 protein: CSARKLAGGGIGELFF

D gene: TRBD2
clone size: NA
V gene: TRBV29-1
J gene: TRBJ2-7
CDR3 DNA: TGCAGCGTTCGGTATTCGGCTGGCGGGAGGGCCCGGCAGTACTTC
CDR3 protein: CSVRYSAGGRARQYF

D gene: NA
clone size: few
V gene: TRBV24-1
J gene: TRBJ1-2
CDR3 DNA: TGTGCCACCAGTGATTTTGAGGGGCTCTATGGCTACACCTTC
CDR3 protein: CATSDFEGLYGYTF